This T cell receptor (beta chain) appears in the sequencing data of a study of blood T cell repertoires in COVID-19. Study overall: Whether acute or convalescent, the COVID-19 samples came from the United States, Italy and Spain. PBMCs, B-cell-depleted T cells, or T cells were the source of the cDNA or gDNA that made up the material.

The CDR3 has 15 residues. V dropped 4 bases and J dropped 7; count of bases not matched to a gene: 9. CDR1 is LNHDA, CDR2 SQIVND, per germline (reference sequence). In the original analysis: Estimates of nucleated cell counts were drawn from the amplification of reference gene primers. Profiling relied on immunoSEQ multiplex PCR, and the TCRdb table lists in-frame clones only, not all of them. D and trimming come from the DNA, and the V and J calls and clone size come from that table. The sample records around 57,000 clones, over 90% being singletons. This clonotype was sampled from a man between 50 and 59 years old with acute or convalescent COVID-19. The V call is TRBV19, the J call TRBJ1-4; 7 bases map to TRBD1. Sequences were obtained from peripheral blood. CDR3 nucleotides: TGTGCCAGTAGTAAGGCGCGAGGGGGCAGTGAAAAACTGTTTTTT. Protein product: CASSKARGGSEKLFF.